Below are 7 T cell receptor beta chains sequenced from a single sample in a study of T cell responses to AZD1222 COVID-19 vaccine. The data were produced by immunoSEQ multiplex PCR, yet TCRdb's version contains in-frame clones alone and is incomplete. The repertoire includes roughly 86,000 clones, roughly nine tenths of them detected once, and 30% to 35% sits in the top ten. The material was peripheral blood, obtained on day 0 of AZD1222 vaccination. Receptors were obtained from an adult in good health.

The chain joins TRBV19 to TRBJ2-5; the D is unclear. Germline V CDR1 and CDR2: LNHDA, SQIVND (reference sequence). This CDR3 comprises 16 residues. Trimming removed 2 bases from V and 0 bases from J, with 13 bases in between. CDR3 in amino acids: CASSIWIGGHQETQYF. CDR3 coding DNA: TGTGCCAGTAGTATATGGATAGGCGGCCACCAAGAGACCCAGTACTTC.

V and J are TRBV10-3 and TRBJ2-5; the match to TRBD2 covers 13 bases. Germline-derived CDR1 and CDR2 are ENHRY and SYGVKD. V was pared by 6 bases and J by 3 bases, with 4 bases of the junction left unmatched. CDR3 length equals 15 residues. CDR3 sequence: CAIRGTSGKEETQYF. CDR3 nucleotides: TGTGCCATCAGGGGGACTAGCGGGAAAGAAGAGACCCAGTACTTC.

V and J are TRBV7-9 and TRBJ2-3; 10 nucleotides agree with TRBD1. Germline loops: CDR1 SEHNR, CDR2 FQNEAQ (reference sequence). The CDR3 is 14 residues long. The V segment lost 4 bases and the J segment 4 bases; nucleotides outside the gene matches: 2. The CDR3 bases are TGTGCCAGCAGCTCTGGACAGGGGGCAGATACGCAGTATTTT. Translating gives CASSSGQGADTQYF.

This clone was observed a single time. The chain carries TRBV7-9 and TRBJ1-6; the match to TRBD1 covers 7 bases. CDR1 is SEHNR, CDR2 FQNEAQ, per germline (reference sequence). The J segment lost 4 bases and the V segment lost 4 bases, leaving 7 bases of the junction unmatched. The CDR3 extends over 16 amino acids. CDR3 loop: CASSSGTENYNSPLHF. The CDR3 DNA reads TGTGCCAGCAGCTCGGGGACAGAGAATTATAATTCACCCCTCCACTTT.

The rearrangement joins TRBV10-3 to TRBJ2-1, with TRBD2 identical over 7 bases. With V trimmed by 7 bases and J by 5 bases, 8 bases remained unmatched. This CDR3 spans 14 amino acids. The germline V gene encodes CDR1 ENHRY and CDR2 SYGVKD. The CDR3 bases are TGTGCCATCATGGCGGGGGAGGGACACAATGAGCAGTTCTTC. It translates to CAIMAGEGHNEQFF.

The V and J genes are TRBV7-2 and TRBJ1-6; 9 bases align to TRBD1. V trimming: 5 bases; J trimming: 7 bases; junction bases outside the gene matches: 9. Germline CDR1 SGHTA, CDR2 FQGNSA. The CDR3 covers 16 residues. The CDR3 bases are TGTGCCAGCAGCCCGCGGACAGGGGCGGGGAATTCACCCCTCCACTTT. As protein: CASSPRTGAGNSPLHF.

This chain links TRBV19 with TRBJ2-1, with D possibly being TRBD2 (5 bases). Deletions cut 3 bases from V and 8 bases from J, with 8 bases between. Looked up from germline, CDR1 is LNHDA and CDR2 is SQIVND (reference sequence). This CDR3 has 12 amino acids. The CDR3 region has the DNA TGTGCCAGTAGTATTGCCGGGGATGAGCAGTTCTTC. It specifies CASSIAGDEQFF.